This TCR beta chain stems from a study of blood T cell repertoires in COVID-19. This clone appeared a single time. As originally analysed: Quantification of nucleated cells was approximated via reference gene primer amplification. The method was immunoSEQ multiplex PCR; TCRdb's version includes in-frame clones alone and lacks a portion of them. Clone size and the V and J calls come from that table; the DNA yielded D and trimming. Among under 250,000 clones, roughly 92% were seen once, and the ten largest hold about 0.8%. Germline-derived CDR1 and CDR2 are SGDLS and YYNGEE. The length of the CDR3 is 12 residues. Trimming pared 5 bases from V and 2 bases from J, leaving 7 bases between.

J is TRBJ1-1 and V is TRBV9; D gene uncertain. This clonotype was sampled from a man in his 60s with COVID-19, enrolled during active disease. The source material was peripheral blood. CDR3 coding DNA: TGTGCCAGCAGGGGCGTCAACACTGAAGCTTTCTTT. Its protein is CASRGVNTEAFF.